This passage covers 26 T cell receptor beta chains from one sample sequenced in a study of monozygotic twins with inflammatory bowel disease (dated by TCRdb to the late 2010s). The library was built by means of 5' RACE. Data came from an Illumina HiSeq 2500. Reads reprocessed by TCRdb are summarized as one entry per CDR3 protein sequence, and DNA is absent. The table kept for this sample lists tens of thousands of distinct CDR3 sequences. The top ten clones comprise approximately 7.4% of the sample. The sequenced sample consisted of blood. All receptors come from a human donor with ulcerative colitis or Crohn's disease, or a healthy co-twin of an affected twin (not recorded which).

This sequence joins TRBV14 and TRBJ1-1. The germline V gene has CDR1 SGHDN and CDR2 FVKESK. The CDR3 sequence is 13 residues long. The CDR3 sequence: CASSQNRNTEAFF.

The V gene is TRBV6-2 or TRBV6-3, the J gene TRBJ1-6. CDR3 length: 14 amino acids. Germline V lookup: CDR1 MNHEY, CDR2 SVGEGT. CDR3 residues: CASSSHSYNSPLHF.

The chain employs TRBV4-2 and TRBJ2-2; the TCRdb D gene call, TRBD1, has no DNA to confirm it. Germline CDR1 and CDR2: LGHNA and YNFKEQ. This CDR3 has 15 residues. CDR3 protein: CASSHLGTGGGELFF.

The chain employs TRBV3-1 and TRBJ2-5. Germline CDR1 is LGHDT and CDR2 is YNNKEL (reference sequence). The CDR3 covers 12 residues. CDR3 in amino acids: CASSQPGVAQYF.

The J gene is TRBJ1-1, the V gene TRBV18. CDR1 is KGHSH and CDR2 is LQKENI in the germline V gene. The CDR3 is 17 amino acids. This CDR3 is CASSPWTLSAGNTEAFF.

V usage is TRBV12-3 or TRBV12-4 and J usage is TRBJ1-5; TCRdb's D call of TRBD1 is untestable without DNA. The CDR3 length is 13 residues. This chain's CDR3 is CASTGTGSQPQHF.

The chain is built from TRBV13 and TRBJ1-4; TCRdb names TRBD1, which stays unverified in the absence of DNA. From germline, CDR1 is PRHDT and CDR2 FYEKMQ (reference sequence). The CDR3 has 16 residues. This chain's CDR3 is CASNKGPLATNEKLFF.

The CDR3 here is CATSRDRGGSPLHF. This chain uses TRBV15 with TRBJ1-6; the TRBD1 assignment by TCRdb is unverifiable without DNA. The germline V gene encodes CDR1 LNHNV and CDR2 YYDKDF (reference sequence). This CDR3 is built from 14 residues.

The chain joins TRBV12-1 to TRBJ2-5; there is no DNA to check the TCRdb D call of TRBD1. TRBV12-1 is a pseudogene. The CDR3 runs to 12 residues. Here the CDR3 reads CASYRGQETQYF.

The CDR3 loop reads CASSSPGTATSYEQYF. The rearrangement uses TRBV5-4 and TRBJ2-7; absent DNA, TCRdb's TRBD1 call cannot be checked. CDR3 length equals 16 residues. Looked up from germline, CDR1 is SGHNT and CDR2 is YYREEE (reference sequence).

This sequence joins TRBV7-2 and TRBJ2-3; TCRdb calls TRBD2, which cannot be checked without DNA. Germline-derived CDR1 and CDR2 are SGHTA and FQGNSA. This CDR3 is 14 amino acids long. The CDR3 protein is CASSLVGGANTQYF.

The rearrangement uses TRBV12-3 or TRBV12-4 and TRBJ2-6. The CDR3 has 15 amino acids. The CDR3 reads CASSFASSGANVLTF.

The chain couples TRBV20-1 to TRBJ2-1; TCRdb's D call, TRBD2, is unchecked because there is no DNA. From germline, CDR1 is DFQATT and CDR2 SNEGSKA (reference sequence). The CDR3 runs 16 residues. The CDR3 spells CSAYSRAGDYYNEQFF.

The gene calls are TRBV5-6 and TRBJ2-1; TCRdb outputs TRBD1, but without DNA this stays unchecked. The V gene's germline CDR1 is SGHDT and CDR2 YYEEEE. The CDR3 runs 15 residues. The CDR3 spells CASSPVMGQGHEQFF.

The gene calls are TRBV15 and TRBJ2-1; there is no DNA to check the TCRdb D call of TRBD2. The CDR3 runs 15 residues. Germline CDR1 reads LNHNV; CDR2 reads YYDKDF (reference sequence). Here the CDR3 reads CATSRGLAGNNEQFF.

The chain links TRBV20-1 to TRBJ2-3; TCRdb indicates TRBD1, and absent DNA this call remains unverified. From germline, CDR1 is DFQATT and CDR2 SNEGSKA (reference sequence). The CDR3 runs 14 residues. The CDR3 loop is CSASVTGGTDTQYF.

The chain couples TRBV7-6 to TRBJ2-7; as DNA is missing, the TRBD1 call by TCRdb cannot be tested. Germline V CDR1 and CDR2: SGHVS, FNYEAQ. This CDR3 has 14 amino acids. The CDR3 region is CASSSFDRMAEQYF.

This rearrangement joins TRBV6-1 to TRBJ2-5; TCRdb gives TRBD1 as the D gene, but with no DNA this cannot be confirmed. This CDR3 contains 15 residues. The germline gives CDR1 MNHNS, CDR2 SASEGT. CDR3 in amino acids: CASSRFWDRQEAQYF.

The rearrangement links TRBV7-2 to TRBJ2-5; with no DNA, the TCRdb D assignment of TRBD2 cannot be verified. The CDR3 totals 13 residues. The germline V gene has CDR1 SGHTA and CDR2 FQGNSA. CDR3 sequence: CASSLERVETQYF.

The CDR3 loop is CASRTGLAQAYNEQFF. V and J are TRBV12-3 or TRBV12-4 and TRBJ2-1; the TCRdb D gene call, TRBD2, has no DNA to confirm it. The CDR3 sequence is 16 residues long.

The rearrangement links TRBV4-1 to TRBJ1-2. This CDR3 is built from 13 residues. Germline values: CDR1 MGHRA, CDR2 YSYEKL. The CDR3 reads CASSQVSVSGYTF.

The chain is built from TRBV27 and TRBJ1-5; TCRdb returns TRBD1, unconfirmable since there is no DNA. The CDR3 contains 18 residues. Germline CDR1 is MNHEY and CDR2 is SMNVEV (reference sequence). CDR3: CASSSLPTGGVVNQPQHF.

The chain uses TRBV5-1 and TRBJ2-3; TCRdb calls TRBD1, which cannot be checked without DNA. Germline V lookup: CDR1 SGHRS, CDR2 YFSETQ. The CDR3 loop spans 14 amino acids. The CDR3 spells CASRQGSDTDTQYF. The full variable domain, in which reference TRBV5-1 and TRBJ2-3 provide the parts outside the CDR3, is KAGVTQTPRYLIKTRGQQVTLSCSPISGHRSVSWYQQTPGQGLQFLFEYFSETQRNKGNFPGRFSGRQFSNSRSEMNVSTLELGDSALYLCASRQGSDTDTQYFGPGTRLTVL.

The chain carries TRBV5-1 and TRBJ2-5; TCRdb picks TRBD2, but there is no DNA to check that call. Germline V gene data show CDR1 as SGHRS and CDR2 as YFSETQ. CDR3 length equals 16 residues. CDR3 sequence reads: CASRLIDQGEGETQYF. Supplemented by reference TRBV5-1 and TRBJ2-5, the full variable domain reads KAGVTQTPRYLIKTRGQQVTLSCSPISGHRSVSWYQQTPGQGLQFLFEYFSETQRNKGNFPGRFSGRQFSNSRSEMNVSTLELGDSALYLCASRLIDQGEGETQYFGPGTRLLVL.

This chain connects TRBV3-1 to TRBJ1-2. The CDR3 spans 15 residues. Germline V gene data show CDR1 as LGHDT and CDR2 as YNNKEL (reference sequence). CDR3: CASSQSRQGGYGYTF.

V usage is TRBV12-3 or TRBV12-4 and J usage is TRBJ1-2; the TCRdb call, TRBD1, lacks DNA for checking. The CDR3 covers 13 residues. This CDR3 reads CASSFQGDYGYTF.